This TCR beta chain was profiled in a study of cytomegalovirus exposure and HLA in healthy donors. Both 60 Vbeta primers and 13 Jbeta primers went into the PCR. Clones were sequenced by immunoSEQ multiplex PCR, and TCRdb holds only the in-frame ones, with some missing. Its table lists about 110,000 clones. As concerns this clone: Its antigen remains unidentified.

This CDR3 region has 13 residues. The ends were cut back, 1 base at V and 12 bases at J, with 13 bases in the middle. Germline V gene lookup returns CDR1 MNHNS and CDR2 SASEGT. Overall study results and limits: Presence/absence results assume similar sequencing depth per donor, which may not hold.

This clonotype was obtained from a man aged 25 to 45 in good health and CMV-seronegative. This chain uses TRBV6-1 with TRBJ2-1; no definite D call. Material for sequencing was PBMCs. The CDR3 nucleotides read TGTGCCAGCAGTGAAGGCTCCCTCGGTCGGCAGTTCTTC. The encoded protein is CASSEGSLGRQFF.